This T cell receptor beta chain is from a study of PD-1 blockade in classical Hodgkin lymphoma. Worth noting for this clone: Antigen unknown.

Time point in this sample: newly diagnosed, previously untreated cHL patient sample. Magnetic depletion of unwanted cells isolated CD4+ T cells from thawed PBMCs. The authors compared against newly diagnosed, untreated classical Hodgkin lymphoma PBMCs. Repertoires were generated with immunoSEQ multiplex PCR, while TCRdb's copy carries only in-frame clones and drops some. The table has about 35,000 clones, approximately 90% seen once. General study results and limits: TCR diversity at baseline was reported to be reduced in newly diagnosed patients relative to healthy donors. There remain no defined causes for the repertoire differences, which possibly reflect disease activity or prior therapy.

Germline V gives CDR1 MNHEY, CDR2 SVGAGI. The CDR3 spans 13 residues. With 11 bases removed from V and 4 bases from J, the gap between germline ends came to 14 bases. The genes are TRBV6-5 and TRBJ2-2; weak D call: TRBD2 (5 bases). Sequenced sample: CD4+ T cells from blood. The sequence came from a human donor with classical Hodgkin lymphoma. CDR3 region: CACNRGGTGELFF. The DNA of the CDR3 is TGTGCCTGCAACCGGGGTGGCACCGGGGAGCTGTTTTTT.